Listed here are 5 T cell receptor beta chains from one sample, sequenced in a study of memory CD4+ T cells and cytomegalovirus serostatus. Libraries were prepared by immunoSEQ multiplex PCR; TCRdb keeps only in-frame clonotypes and omits some of them. The sample records approximately 46,000 clones, approximately 81% being singletons. Single viable CD3+CD4+CD8-CD45RO+ cells were sorted as the memory CD4+ T cells. Sequencing was performed on memory CD4+ T cells from blood. These receptors came from an adult in good health and CMV-seronegative.

V is TRBV5-1 and J is TRBJ1-5; perhaps TRBD1 as D (6 bases). Trimming pared 0 bases from V and 6 bases from J, leaving 10 bases between. Germline values: CDR1 SGHRS, CDR2 YFSETQ. The CDR3 contains 14 residues. This CDR3 reads CASSLDAGAQPQHF. The CDR3 DNA is TGCGCCAGCAGCTTGGACGCGGGGGCTCAGCCCCAGCATTTT.

The V call is TRBV5-1, the J call TRBJ1-3; D possibly corresponds to TRBD1 (5 bases). Germline CDR1 reads SGHRS; CDR2 reads YFSETQ. The CDR3 extends over 14 amino acids. V lost 4 bases and J lost 4, with 12 bases in between. CDR3 DNA: TGCGCCAGCAGCAAAGGGACCGGAGGAAACACCATATATTTT. Its protein is CASSKGTGGNTIYF.

The genes are TRBV27 and TRBJ2-4; tentative D call: TRBD2 (5 bases). This CDR3 has 14 amino acids. Germline values: CDR1 MNHEY, CDR2 SMNVEV (reference sequence). The ends were cut back, 5 bases at V and 6 bases at J, with 14 bases in the middle. In DNA form, the CDR3 reads TGTGCCAGCAGTATCGGGAACGAGGGAAACATTCAGTACTTC. Translation: CASSIGNEGNIQYF.

The chain employs TRBV7-2 and TRBJ1-1; D is unclear. The CDR3 contains 13 residues. Germline V CDR1 and CDR2: SGHTA, FQGNSA. V was cut by 7 bases and J by 1 base, with 10 bases left in between. In DNA, the CDR3 is TGTGCCAGCAAGAGACAAGAGAACACTGAAGCTTTCTTT. Amino acids: CASKRQENTEAFF. The full variable domain, with the rest looked up from reference TRBV7-2 and TRBJ1-1, is GAGVSQSPSNKVTEKGKDVELRCDPISGHTALYWYRQSLGQGLEFLIYFQGNSAPDKSGLPSDRFSAERTGGSVSTLTIQRTQQEDSAVYLCASKRQENTEAFFGQGTRLTVV.

This chain connects TRBV6-5 to TRBJ1-3; D is unresolved. The ends were cut back, 5 bases at V and 2 bases at J, with 4 bases in the middle. The germline V gene encodes CDR1 MNHEY and CDR2 SVGAGI. The CDR3 consists of 12 residues. CDR3 nucleotides: TGTGCCAGCAGTAATACTGGAAACACCATATATTTT. Its protein is CASSNTGNTIYF.